One and the same sample provided the 18 T cell receptor beta chains below, sequenced in a study of blood T cells in healthy people across ages. With a J-beta primer mix and a sample-barcoded 5' primer, a second PCR ran about 7 to 12 cycles. TCRdb reprocessed the 5' RACE reads via MiXCR and lists one record per CDR3 protein. The sample shows about 970,000 distinct CDR3 sequences, roughly half of them seen only once. What was sequenced was blood. The source of these receptors is an older woman in good health.

The chain recombines TRBV6-6 with TRBJ2-1; D perhaps matches TRBD2 (7 bases). The CDR3 runs 14 residues. Germline V CDR1 and CDR2: MNHNY, SVGAGI (reference sequence). The V gene lost 4 bases and the J gene lost 6 bases, with 13 bases spanning the gap. CDR3 in amino acids: CASSWDTGGNEQFF. In nucleotides, the CDR3 is TGTGCCAGCAGTTGGGACACGGGAGGCAATGAGCAGTTCTTC.

The chain carries TRBV29-1 and TRBJ2-1, with 8 bases lining up with TRBD2. V dropped 3 bases and J dropped 10; count of bases not matched to a gene: 11. This CDR3 region has 14 residues. The V gene's germline CDR1 is SQVTM and CDR2 ANQGSEA. The CDR3 DNA reads as TGCAGCGTTGAGCCCAGCGGGAGAGTAGGAGAGCAGTTCTTC. Protein: CSVEPSGRVGEQFF.

The gene calls are TRBV6-5 and TRBJ2-1, with 10 bases fitting TRBD2. The trim removed 3 bases at V and 8 bases at J, leaving 22 bases unmatched. The CDR3 spans 20 residues. Germline CDR1 reads MNHEY; CDR2 reads SVGAGI. CDR3 sequence (DNA): TGTGCCAGCAGTTATTTGGTAGCGGGAGGCCACCCCAACTCAGTTGATGAGCAGTTCTTC. It yields the protein CASSYLVAGGHPNSVDEQFF.

The chain joins TRBV10-3 to TRBJ2-1; D is uncertain. The V and J ends lost 0 bases and 0 bases respectively, with 9 bases between them. In germline, CDR1 is ENHRY, CDR2 SYGVKD. The CDR3 loop spans 16 amino acids. In nucleotides, the CDR3 is TGTGCCATCAGTGAGTCAGGAGCGATCTCCTACAATGAGCAGTTCTTC. Translating it yields CAISESGAISYNEQFF.

The chain couples TRBV7-2 to TRBJ2-7; D might be TRBD2 (6 bases). The CDR3 sequence is 12 residues long. Looked up from germline, CDR1 is SGHTA and CDR2 is FQGNSA. Trimming removed 5 bases from V and 5 bases from J, with 10 bases in between. The CDR3 spells CASSGGNHEQYF. DNA of the CDR3: TGTGCCAGCAGCGGGGGGAACCACGAGCAGTACTTC.

This clonotype was seen a handful of times. The chain is built from TRBV29-1 and TRBJ2-6, with D unresolved. Trimming pared 7 bases from V and 3 bases from J, leaving 19 bases between. Germline V gene lookup returns CDR1 SQVTM and CDR2 ANQGSEA. The CDR3 is 16 residues long. The CDR3 region has the DNA TGCAGCGCAAGCCAGGCGGCGCTTGGTGGGGCCAACGTCCTGACTTTC. Translation: CSASQAALGGANVLTF.

The chain couples TRBV15 to TRBJ2-1; D possibly uses TRBD1 or TRBD2 (5 bases each). CDR3 length equals 16 residues. Germline V gene sequence: CDR1 LNHNV, CDR2 YYDKDF (reference sequence). With 0 bases removed from V and 6 bases from J, the gap between germline ends came to 15 bases. CDR3 in amino acids: CATSRDNERGFNEQFF. The DNA of the CDR3 is TGTGCCACCAGCAGAGATAACGAGAGGGGTTTCAATGAGCAGTTCTTC.

V usage is TRBV6-2 or TRBV6-3 and J usage is TRBJ2-5; 8 bases match TRBD1. The CDR3 is made up of 15 amino acids. The germline gives CDR1 MNHEY, CDR2 SVGEGT. With V trimmed by 4 bases and J by 0 bases, 4 bases remained unmatched. CDR3: CASSLDRAYQETQYF. CDR3 nucleotides: TGTGCCAGCAGTTTGGACAGGGCGTACCAAGAGACCCAGTACTTC.

In its sample, this clonotype was seen a few times. The chain has TRBV10-3 and TRBJ2-7; 9 nucleotides agree with TRBD2. The junction had 3 bases not matched to a gene; V was cut back by 3 bases and J by 0 bases. Germline CDR1 reads ENHRY; CDR2 reads SYGVKD. The CDR3 contains 15 residues. CDR3 DNA sequence: TGTGCCATCAGTGAACTAGCGGGTAGCTCCTACGAGCAGTACTTC. Translated: CAISELAGSSYEQYF.

The V call is TRBV6-6, the J call TRBJ2-5; the D gene is possibly TRBD1 (6 bases). V lost 5 bases, J lost 5 bases, and 12 bases lay in between. Per the germline V gene, CDR1 is MNHNY and CDR2 is SVGAGI (reference sequence). There are 13 residues in the CDR3. CDR3 nucleotide sequence: TGTGCCAGCAGTCCAGGGGAATGGGAGACCCAGTACTTC. Translated: CASSPGEWETQYF.

The gene calls are TRBV20-1 and TRBJ2-2, with D maybe TRBD2 (6 bases). V was trimmed by 3 bases and J by 1 base, leaving 12 bases between them. Germline V lookup: CDR1 DFQATT, CDR2 SNEGSKA (reference sequence). The CDR3 totals 15 residues. CDR3 protein: CSARVPAGNTGELFF. The CDR3 DNA reads TGCAGTGCTAGGGTGCCAGCGGGGAACACCGGGGAGCTGTTTTTT.

This clonotype was seen only a few times. This sequence joins TRBV6-5 and TRBJ2-1; 7 bases map to TRBD1. The V and J ends lost 4 bases and 6 bases, in that order; junction bases with no gene match: 6. In germline, CDR1 is MNHEY, CDR2 SVGAGI. This CDR3 has 14 amino acids. CDR3 protein: CASSSDRPVNEQFF. The CDR3 DNA reads TGTGCCAGCAGTTCGGACAGGCCTGTCAATGAGCAGTTCTTC.

V usage is TRBV9 and J usage is TRBJ2-3; the match to TRBD2 covers 12 bases. CDR1 is SGDLS and CDR2 is YYNGEE in the germline V gene. The CDR3 spans 17 residues. The V gene end was trimmed by 0 bases and the J gene end by 2 bases; junction bases not matched to a gene: 4. The chain's CDR3 is CASSVGPSGRATDTQYF. CDR3 sequence (DNA): TGTGCCAGCAGCGTAGGTCCTAGCGGGAGGGCCACAGATACGCAGTATTTT. The entire variable domain, with the rest obtained from reference TRBV9 and TRBJ2-3, is as follows: DSGVTQTPKHLITATGQRVTLRCSPRSGDLSVYWYQQSLDQGLQFLIQYYNGEERAKGNILERFSAQQFPDLHSELNLSSLELGDSALYFCASSVGPSGRATDTQYFGPGTRLTVL.

The chain couples TRBV20-1 to TRBJ1-5, with D unresolved. Trimming shortened V by 0 bases and J by 0 bases, and 12 bases separated the two germline ends. CDR3 length: 16 amino acids. Germline V gene lookup returns CDR1 DFQATT and CDR2 SNEGSKA (reference sequence). The CDR3 sequence: CSARDPRLGSNQPQHF. The CDR3 bases are TGCAGTGCTAGAGATCCAAGACTCGGTAGCAATCAGCCCCAGCATTTT.

V is TRBV24-1 and J is TRBJ2-1; maybe TRBD2 (6 bases). The germline V gene has CDR1 KGHDR and CDR2 SFDVKD. The CDR3 sequence is 13 residues long. V shed 5 bases and J shed 9 bases, with 13 bases lying between them. CDR3 in DNA: TGTGCCACCAGTGGGGGGAGGTTTACTGAGCAGTTCTTC. This translates into CATSGGRFTEQFF.

This chain links TRBV7-2 with TRBJ2-1, with 8 bases identical to TRBD1. Germline V lookup: CDR1 SGHTA, CDR2 FQGNSA. The CDR3 runs to 13 residues. The junction had 7 bases not matched to a gene; V was cut back by 6 bases and J by 9 bases. The CDR3 bases are TGTGCCAGCAGTTTGGACAGGGACCGTGAGCAGTTCTTC. It is translated as CASSLDRDREQFF.

This chain joins TRBV5-5 and TRBJ2-5, with 7 bases matching TRBD1. The CDR3 length is 14 residues. The junction had 7 bases not matched to a gene; V was cut back by 3 bases and J by 5 bases. Per germline, CDR1 SGHKS and CDR2 YYEKEE (reference sequence). The CDR3 here is CASSSNRGTETQYF. As DNA, the CDR3 is TGTGCCAGCAGCTCAAACAGGGGAACGGAGACCCAGTACTTC.

The chain links TRBV30 to TRBJ2-3, with D perhaps TRBD2 (6 bases). Germline V gives CDR1 GTSNPN, CDR2 SVGIG (reference sequence). CDR3 size: 14 residues. The V end lost 1 base, the J end lost 2 bases, and 10 bases lay between the germline ends. The CDR3: CAWSGGINTDTQYF. Here the CDR3 DNA reads TGTGCCTGGAGTGGCGGGATTAACACAGATACGCAGTATTTT.